A selection of T cell receptor beta chains follows, all from one sample in a study of T-cell reconstitution after alpha-beta-depleted transplantation in children. Each CDR3 protein is one row after TCRdb ran MiXCR on the PCR reads. In the table there are about 100,000 distinct CDR3 sequences, almost 6.5% of which are singletons. The specimen was PBMCs, mostly from graft donor cells, collected 360 days after TCRalphabeta/CD19-depleted stem cell transplant. All receptors come from a male patient aged 2 to 10 who had a stem cell transplant for acute lymphoblastic leukemia, so the T cells may come from the graft donor. CDR3s include the opening cysteine and the closing phenylalanine or tryptophan. Fields, in order: V gene, J gene, clone size, D gene, CDR3 length, CDR3 protein, CDR3 DNA. D genes are given only for firm matches. The size entry is marked missing in some rows and otherwise reads once, few, many or a size class.

V: TRBV9; J: TRBJ2-5; size: many; D: TRBD1; length: 16; CDR3: CASSVPTGEEEETQYF; DNA: TGTGCCAGCAGCGTGCCGACAGGGGAAGAAGAGGAGACCCAGTACTTC
V: TRBV27; J: TRBJ1-1; size: many; D: NA; length: 16; CDR3: CASSLLRGAGNTEAFF; DNA: TGTGCCAGCAGTTTATTGAGGGGCGCCGGGAACACTGAAGCTTTCTTT
V: TRBV10-2; J: TRBJ2-7; size: NA; D: TRBD1; length: 12; CDR3: CASSGTVYEQYF; DNA: TGCGCCAGCAGCGGGACAGTTTACGAGCAGTACTTC
V: TRBV7-9; J: TRBJ1-1; size: NA; D: NA; length: 14; CDR3: CASSLGWGLAEAFF; DNA: TGTGCCAGCAGCTTAGGGTGGGGGCTGGCTGAAGCTTTCTTT
V: TRBV6-2/TRBV6-3; J: TRBJ2-2; size: many; D: NA; length: 16; CDR3: CASSRTLGQNTGELFF; DNA: TGTGCCAGCAGCCGCACCTTAGGACAGAACACCGGGGAGCTGTTTTTT
V: TRBV20-1; J: TRBJ1-2; size: NA; D: TRBD1; length: 13; CDR3: CSAAGTGVRGYTF; DNA: TGCAGTGCTGCCGGGACAGGGGTCCGTGGCTACACCTTC
V: TRBV7-8; J: TRBJ1-2; size: few; D: NA; length: 13; CDR3: CASTIGPGNGYTF; DNA: TGTGCCAGCACCATTGGACCAGGGAATGGCTACACCTTC
V: TRBV12-3/TRBV12-4; J: TRBJ1-5; size: many; D: NA; length: 12; CDR3: CASSLRPPAQHF; DNA: TGTGCCAGCAGCCTCAGGCCTCCAGCCCAGCATTTT
V: TRBV5-5; J: TRBJ1-6; size: NA; D: NA; length: 13; CDR3: CASSLDILSPLHF; DNA: TGTGCCAGCAGCTTGGACATTCTTTCACCCCTCCACTTT
V: TRBV7-2; J: TRBJ2-1; size: many; D: TRBD2; length: 15; CDR3: CASSSRLAGRNEQFF; DNA: TGTGCCAGCAGCTCTCGACTAGCGGGACGCAATGAGCAGTTCTTC
V: TRBV7-9; J: TRBJ2-5; size: NA; D: TRBD2; length: 17; CDR3: CASSPPVGGRAKETQYF; DNA: TGTGCCAGCAGCCCTCCCGTGGGCGGGAGGGCCAAAGAGACCCAGTACTTC
V: TRBV29-1; J: TRBJ1-1; size: many; D: NA; length: 12; CDR3: CSVGQPNTEAFF; DNA: TGCAGCGTTGGGCAGCCGAACACTGAAGCTTTCTTT
V: TRBV7-2; J: TRBJ2-3; size: many; D: NA; length: 11; CDR3: CASSLVDTQYF; DNA: TGTGCCAGCAGCTTAGTCGATACGCAGTATTTT
V: TRBV14; J: TRBJ1-1; size: many; D: NA; length: 15; CDR3: CASSHLLSPNTEAFF; DNA: TGTGCCAGCAGCCACCTTCTAAGTCCGAACACTGAAGCTTTCTTT
V: TRBV20-1; J: TRBJ2-1; size: NA; D: NA; length: 15; CDR3: CSGARPRKPYNEQFF; DNA: TGCAGTGGAGCCCGACCCCGAAAGCCTTACAATGAGCAGTTCTTC
V: TRBV12-3/TRBV12-4; J: TRBJ2-5; size: many; D: NA; length: 13; CDR3: CASSPPSQETQYF; DNA: TGTGCCAGCAGTCCCCCGTCCCAAGAGACCCAGTACTTC
V: TRBV4-3; J: TRBJ2-1; size: many; D: TRBD2; length: 17; CDR3: CASSQAWGGRPPNEQFF; DNA: TGCGCCAGCAGCCAAGCCTGGGGCGGGAGGCCCCCCAATGAGCAGTTCTTC
V: TRBV25-1; J: TRBJ2-1; size: many; D: NA; length: 13; CDR3: CASIGVSYNEQFF; DNA: TGTGCCAGCATTGGGGTATCCTACAATGAGCAGTTCTTC
V: TRBV29-1; J: TRBJ1-4; size: NA; D: TRBD1; length: 13; CDR3: CSVPQGPNEKLFF; DNA: TGCAGCGTTCCACAGGGGCCAAATGAAAAACTGTTTTTT
V: TRBV7-8; J: TRBJ1-2; size: many; D: NA; length: 13; CDR3: CASSPSPNYGYTF; DNA: TGTGCCAGCAGCCCCTCACCTAACTATGGCTACACCTTC
V: TRBV25-1; J: TRBJ2-7; size: few; D: NA; length: 18; CDR3: CASSETHSGRLISYEQYF; DNA: TGTGCCAGCAGTGAAACCCACTCCGGCAGGTTGATCTCCTACGAGCAGTACTTC
V: TRBV12-3/TRBV12-4; J: TRBJ1-5; size: few; D: NA; length: 13; CDR3: CASSSGPGQPQHF; DNA: TGTGCCAGCAGTAGCGGACCGGGGCAGCCCCAGCATTTT
V: TRBV4-2; J: TRBJ1-1; size: NA; D: TRBD1; length: 15; CDR3: CASSRENRGDAEAFF; DNA: TGTGCCAGCAGCCGAGAAAACAGGGGGGACGCTGAAGCTTTCTTT
V: TRBV9; J: TRBJ2-7; size: few; D: NA; length: 13; CDR3: CASSSKGVYEQYF; DNA: TGTGCCAGCAGCTCTAAGGGGGTCTACGAGCAGTACTTC
V: TRBV6-2/TRBV6-3; J: TRBJ2-1; size: many; D: TRBD2; length: 21; CDR3: CASTPAPGVAGFLSSYNEQFF; DNA: TGTGCCAGCACCCCTGCCCCAGGAGTAGCGGGGTTCCTAAGCTCCTACAATGAGCAGTTCTTC
V: TRBV6-1; J: TRBJ2-3; size: NA; D: NA; length: 14; CDR3: CASKSRPGTDTQYF; DNA: TGTGCCAGCAAATCGAGGCCGGGAACAGATACGCAGTATTTT
V: TRBV20-1; J: TRBJ2-2; size: NA; D: NA; length: 14; CDR3: CSATKRDGTGELFF; DNA: TGCAGTGCTACGAAACGGGACGGCACCGGGGAGCTGTTTTTT
V: TRBV6-1; J: TRBJ1-2; size: NA; D: NA; length: 16; CDR3: CASSLGRGSASYGYTF; DNA: TGTGCCAGCAGCTTGGGGAGGGGCTCCGCGAGCTATGGCTACACCTTC
V: TRBV28; J: TRBJ2-5; size: many; D: TRBD2; length: 11; CDR3: CATGGSETQYF; DNA: TGTGCCACGGGGGGGAGCGAGACCCAGTACTTC
V: TRBV5-1; J: TRBJ2-7; size: many; D: TRBD2; length: 15; CDR3: CASSSGTSGLSEQYF; DNA: TGCGCCAGCAGCTCCGGGACTAGCGGGCTTAGCGAGCAGTACTTC
V: TRBV11-1; J: TRBJ2-5; size: many; D: TRBD2; length: 18; CDR3: CASSSSRQLRGLRETQYF; DNA: TGTGCCAGCAGCTCTTCCCGTCAACTTAGGGGACTACGAGAGACCCAGTACTTC
V: TRBV27; J: TRBJ2-7; size: few; D: TRBD1; length: 14; CDR3: CASSYTGAGYEQYF; DNA: TGTGCCAGCAGTTACACAGGGGCCGGGTACGAGCAGTACTTC
V: TRBV28; J: TRBJ2-7; size: many; D: TRBD1; length: 16; CDR3: CASSHNRGRSAYEQYF; DNA: TGTGCCAGCAGTCATAACAGGGGGCGGTCGGCCTACGAGCAGTACTTC
V: TRBV25-1; J: TRBJ2-1; size: few; D: NA; length: 13; CDR3: CASSDPYYNEQFF; DNA: TGTGCCAGCAGCGACCCCTACTACAATGAGCAGTTCTTC
V: TRBV4-2; J: TRBJ1-2; size: few; D: NA; length: 14; CDR3: CASSQESANYGYTF; DNA: TGTGCCAGCAGCCAAGAATCAGCTAACTATGGCTACACCTTC
V: TRBV6-1; J: TRBJ1-1; size: NA; D: NA; length: 12; CDR3: CATRSGNTEAFF; DNA: TGTGCCACCAGGTCAGGGAACACTGAAGCTTTCTTT
V: TRBV29-1; J: TRBJ2-1; size: many; D: NA; length: 11; CDR3: CSVEVSAKQFF; DNA: TGCAGCGTCGAGGTTAGCGCGAAGCAGTTCTTC
V: TRBV27; J: TRBJ2-1; size: few; D: TRBD2; length: 15; CDR3: CASSYASGGYNEQFF; DNA: TGTGCCAGCAGTTACGCGTCGGGAGGGTACAATGAGCAGTTCTTC